The source of this T cell receptor (beta chain) is a study of T cells after yellow fever vaccination. Using its own MiXCR run on the 5' RACE reads, TCRdb lists one record per CDR3 protein. The sample has 250,000 to 300,000 distinct CDR3 sequences; approximately 12% are singletons. The CDR3 totals 15 residues. Germline lookup yields CDR1 DFQATT and CDR2 SNEGSKA (reference sequence). The V gene end was trimmed by 3 bases and the J gene end by 7 bases; junction bases not matched to a gene: 12. The source was CD4+ T cells sorted from PBMCs, collected 45 days after the yellow fever booster vaccination. The J gene is TRBJ2-1, the V gene TRBV20-1; TRBD2 matches 7 bases. The TCR sequence derives from a man aged 25-45 years who received the YFV17D yellow fever vaccine. DNA for the CDR3: TGCAGTGCTAGCCCGCGGCGCGGGAGCGGAAATGAGCAGTTCTTC. It encodes CSASPRRGSGNEQFF.